The rows below give T cell receptor beta chains drawn from one sample of a study of blood T cell repertoires in COVID-19. Some clones are missing from TCRdb's copy, which holds only in-frame ones; the method was immunoSEQ multiplex PCR. In the table there are some 150,000 clones, 89% of which are singletons. The sample was peripheral blood. The receptors here all came from a man aged 60 to 69 with acute or convalescent COVID-19. Both conserved end residues are part of each CDR3. Each record gives: D gene, clone size, V gene, J gene, CDR3 DNA, CDR3 protein. D genes are given only for firm matches. Where a row states a size, it is once, few, many or the class of an expanded clone; other rows omit it.

>NA|NA|TRBV27|TRBJ1-4
TGTGCCAGCACCCGAGGGGGACGAGGTGAAAAACTGTTTTTT
CASTRGGRGEKLFF
>TRBD1|once|TRBV5-4|TRBJ2-7
TGTGCCAGCAGCTTTTGGGACAGGGGAGGGGGCGAGCAGTACTTC
CASSFWDRGGGEQYF
>TRBD2|NA|TRBV4-2|TRBJ2-1
TGTGCCAGCAGCCAAGGACTAGCAGGAGAGCAGTTCTTC
CASSQGLAGEQFF
>TRBD1|NA|TRBV14|TRBJ2-2
TGTGCCAGCAGCCTACAGGGGAACGGGGAGCTGTTTTTT
CASSLQGNGELFF
>TRBD2|NA|TRBV9|TRBJ2-1
TGTGCCAGCAGCGTAGAAGCGGGGGGCTCCTACAATGAGCAGTTCTTC
CASSVEAGGSYNEQFF
>NA|NA|TRBV7-2|TRBJ1-4
TGTGCCAGCAGCTTAACAATTGCAACTAATGAAAAACTGTTTTTT
CASSLTIATNEKLFF
>NA|NA|TRBV7-9|TRBJ1-3
TGTGCCAGCAGCTTGCCGGGGGCTGGAAACACCATATATTTT
CASSLPGAGNTIYF
>TRBD1|NA|TRBV7-8|TRBJ2-5
TGTGCCAGCAGCTTGGCCGGGACAGGGATAAGGAGGGAGACCCAGTACTTC
CASSLAGTGIRRETQYF
>TRBD2|NA|TRBV13|TRBJ2-1
TGTGCCAGCAACCCCCGGGGGGGACTAGGGGGCAATGAGCAGTTCTTC
CASNPRGGLGGNEQFF
>NA|NA|TRBV2|TRBJ1-3
TGTGCCAGCAGTGGAGAGTATGGGGCCTTCTCTGGAAACACCATATATTTT
CASSGEYGAFSGNTIYF
>TRBD2|NA|TRBV6-2/TRBV6-3|TRBJ2-7
TGTGCCAGCAGTTACTCGGTAACTAGCGGGAGCTACGAGCAGTACTTC
CASSYSVTSGSYEQYF
>TRBD2|NA|TRBV2|TRBJ2-1
TGTGCCAGCAGGAGGCGGGGCGGCGGGGGGGTAACGAGCTCCTACAATGAGCAGTTCTTC
CASRRRGGGGVTSSYNEQFF
>NA|once|TRBV7-8|TRBJ1-1
TGTGCCAGCAGCCCAAATCCCGGGAGAGGAGCTTTCTTT
CASSPNPGRGAFF
>NA|NA|TRBV4-1|TRBJ2-2
TGCGCCAGCAGCCAAGCGCAGGGCCCTCCTTCAAACACCGGGGAGCTGTTTTTT
CASSQAQGPPSNTGELFF
>TRBD1|NA|TRBV25-1|TRBJ2-7
TGTGCCAGCAGTGAAGCCGGGACAGGGGCCTACGAGCAGTACTTC
CASSEAGTGAYEQYF
>TRBD1|NA|TRBV7-8|TRBJ1-4
TGTGCCAGCAGCTCAAGACAGGGGCGGGAGGAAAAACTGTTTTTT
CASSSRQGREEKLFF
>NA|NA|TRBV7-2|TRBJ1-1
TGTGCCAGCAGCCTCGTCTATAGCAACATGAACACTGAAGCTTTCTTT
CASSLVYSNMNTEAFF
>TRBD1|NA|TRBV10-1|TRBJ2-2
TGCGCCAGCAGTGTCGCAGGACAGGGGGCGCAGGAGCTGTTTTTT
CASSVAGQGAQELFF
>NA|NA|TRBV4-2|TRBJ1-2
TGTGCCAGCAGCCAAGATGAGGGGACAAATTATGGCTACACCTTC
CASSQDEGTNYGYTF
>NA|NA|TRBV2|TRBJ1-2
TGTGCCAGCACTCTCCAGACAGCTAACTATGGCTACACCTTC
CASTLQTANYGYTF
>TRBD1|NA|TRBV12-5|TRBJ1-4
TGTGCTAGTGGTGCGGGACAGGCGAGGGAAAAACTGTTTTTT
CASGAGQAREKLFF
>NA|NA|TRBV7-2|TRBJ1-3
TGTGCCAGCAGCTTAAATCTCGGAAACACCATATATTTT
CASSLNLGNTIYF
>NA|NA|TRBV2|TRBJ1-2
TGTGCCAGCAGTGCAGCGCCAGGGAATAACTATGGCTACACCTTC
CASSAAPGNNYGYTF
>NA|NA|TRBV5-5|TRBJ1-3
TGTGCCAGCAGCTTGGAGTACGCAGGCCTCTCTGGAAACACCATATATTTT
CASSLEYAGLSGNTIYF
>TRBD1|NA|TRBV5-1|TRBJ1-6
TGCGCCAGCAGGCCGCCGGGACAGGGTTATTCACCCCTCCACTTT
CASRPPGQGYSPLHF
>NA|NA|TRBV12-5|TRBJ1-3
TGTGCTAGTGGCTTGGGCCGCGGAGACACCATATATTTT
CASGLGRGDTIYF
>TRBD1|NA|TRBV2|TRBJ2-7
TGTGCCAGCACATTAGAGGGACAGGGCTCCTACGAGCAGTACTTC
CASTLEGQGSYEQYF
>TRBD1|NA|TRBV5-1|TRBJ2-1
TGCGCCAGCAGCTTGACCCCAGTACAGGGGAATGAGCAGTTCTTC
CASSLTPVQGNEQFF
>TRBD1|NA|TRBV5-4|TRBJ2-6
TGTGCCAGCAGCAAGCAGGGGGCCGGGGCCAACGTCCTGACTTTC
CASSKQGAGANVLTF
>NA|NA|TRBV6-1|TRBJ2-5
TGTGCCAGCAGTGAAAATACCGTTGGGGCTGAGACCCAGTACTTC
CASSENTVGAETQYF
>NA|NA|TRBV10-3|TRBJ1-4
TGTGCCTCAACACAGGAGGGAGAAAAACTGTTTTTT
CASTQEGEKLFF
>NA|NA|TRBV7-3|TRBJ1-2
TGTGCCAGCAGCCCGGGGACAAGAAGCGGCTACACCTTC
CASSPGTRSGYTF
>NA|NA|TRBV9|TRBJ2-1
TGTGCCAGCAGCGTAGAAGGCAGGGGATGGGATGAGCAGTTCTTC
CASSVEGRGWDEQFF
>TRBD1|NA|TRBV6-5|TRBJ2-7
TGTGCCAGCACCGGACAGGGAGACGAGCAGTACTTC
CASTGQGDEQYF
>NA|NA|TRBV6-2/TRBV6-3|TRBJ1-1
TGTGCCAGCAGTTACGGAGGGTCAGGGAACACTGAAGCTTTCTTT
CASSYGGSGNTEAFF
>TRBD2|NA|TRBV7-9|TRBJ2-7
TGTGCCAGCAGCGGCGGGACTAGCGGGGGGTTTAAGCAGTACTTC
CASSGGTSGGFKQYF
>NA|NA|TRBV20-1|TRBJ1-2
TGCAGTGCTAGTAAGACAGAAACTGTTAACTATGGCTACACCTTC
CSASKTETVNYGYTF
>TRBD2|NA|TRBV18|TRBJ2-3
TGTGCCAGCTCACCATTGGGGGGGGGCACAGATACGCAGTATTTT
CASSPLGGGTDTQYF
>TRBD2|NA|TRBV6-4|TRBJ2-1
TGTGCCAGCAGTCCACAATTCGGGACTAGGCACTATGAGCAGTTCTTC
CASSPQFGTRHYEQFF
>TRBD1|NA|TRBV27|TRBJ2-7
TGTGCCAGCAGTTTGAGATGGGACAGCCTTTCCTACGAGCAGTACTTC
CASSLRWDSLSYEQYF
>TRBD2|once|TRBV5-1|TRBJ2-7
TGCGCCAGCAGCTTCCTCCCGGGGGGGCGCTACGAGCAGTACTTC
CASSFLPGGRYEQYF
>NA|NA|TRBV3-1/TRBV3-2|TRBJ1-2
TGTGCCAGCAGCCAAGCGGGCAGGGGAATGGATGGCTACACCTTC
CASSQAGRGMDGYTF
>NA|once|TRBV27|TRBJ2-3
TGTGCCAGCAGTTTCTATGCGAGCACAGATACGCAGTATTTT
CASSFYASTDTQYF
>NA|NA|TRBV4-3|TRBJ1-1
TGCGCCAGCAGCCAAGATCCCCAGGGTGGGACTGAAGCTTTCTTT
CASSQDPQGGTEAFF
>NA|NA|TRBV7-9|TRBJ2-5
TGTGCCAGCAGCCCACCCCAGGGGACCCAGTACTTC
CASSPPQGTQYF
>NA|once|TRBV11-3|TRBJ2-3
TGTGCCAGCAGCTTAGATATTGGCACAGATACGCAGTATTTT
CASSLDIGTDTQYF
>NA|once|TRBV7-2|TRBJ1-1
TGTGCCAGCAGCTTGGTCGCCGGGAAAAACACTGAAGCTTTCTTT
CASSLVAGKNTEAFF
>NA|NA|TRBV23-1|TRBJ1-3
TGCGCCAGCAGTCATTCGGGGAGATGCGGAGGGGTTGGTGGAAACACCATATATTTT
CASSHSGRCGGVGGNTIYF
>NA|NA|TRBV19|TRBJ1-1
TGTGCCAGTAGTTTAACACCTCACACTGAAGCTTTCTTT
CASSLTPHTEAFF
>NA|NA|TRBV2|TRBJ2-7
TGTGCCAGCAGGAGCTACGAGCAGTACTTC
CASRSYEQYF
>TRBD1|NA|TRBV7-2|TRBJ1-2
TGTGCCAGCAGCCCATCGACAGGGCCCTATGGCTACACCTTC
CASSPSTGPYGYTF
>TRBD1|NA|TRBV11-2|TRBJ2-1
TGTGCCAGCAGCTTATATACGGGACAGATCTACAATGAGCAGTTCTTC
CASSLYTGQIYNEQFF
>NA|once|TRBV21-1|TRBJ2-6
TGTGCCAGCAGCAAGGGTGCGGGACAGGAATCCTCTGGGGCCAACGTCCTGACTTTC
CASSKGAGQESSGANVLTF
>TRBD2|NA|TRBV18|TRBJ2-1
TGTGCCAGCTCACCACCCCCGCCGGGACTAGCGGGGAAGGTTGAGCAGTTCTTC
CASSPPPPGLAGKVEQFF
>NA|NA|TRBV11-2|TRBJ1-1
TGTGCCAGCAGCTCACCGGGGGGGAACACTGAAGCTTTCTTT
CASSSPGGNTEAFF
>NA|few|TRBV18|TRBJ2-4
TGTGCCAGCTCGACCCGATTGACCGGCAGGGACATTCAGTACTTC
CASSTRLTGRDIQYF
>NA|NA|TRBV7-8|TRBJ1-4
TGTGCCAGCAGCTCGGCCCAGGGGACCACTAATGAAAAACTGTTTTTT
CASSSAQGTTNEKLFF
>NA|NA|TRBV30|TRBJ1-1
TGTGCCTGGAGATGGGGCCAAACTGAAGCTTTCTTT
CAWRWGQTEAFF
>TRBD1|NA|TRBV6-2/TRBV6-3|TRBJ1-1
TGTGCCAGCAGTTACGAGGGACAGGGGCGAACTGAAGCTTTCTTT
CASSYEGQGRTEAFF
>NA|NA|TRBV19|TRBJ2-7
TGTGCCAGACCGACGGGATTCTACGAGCAGTACTTC
CARPTGFYEQYF